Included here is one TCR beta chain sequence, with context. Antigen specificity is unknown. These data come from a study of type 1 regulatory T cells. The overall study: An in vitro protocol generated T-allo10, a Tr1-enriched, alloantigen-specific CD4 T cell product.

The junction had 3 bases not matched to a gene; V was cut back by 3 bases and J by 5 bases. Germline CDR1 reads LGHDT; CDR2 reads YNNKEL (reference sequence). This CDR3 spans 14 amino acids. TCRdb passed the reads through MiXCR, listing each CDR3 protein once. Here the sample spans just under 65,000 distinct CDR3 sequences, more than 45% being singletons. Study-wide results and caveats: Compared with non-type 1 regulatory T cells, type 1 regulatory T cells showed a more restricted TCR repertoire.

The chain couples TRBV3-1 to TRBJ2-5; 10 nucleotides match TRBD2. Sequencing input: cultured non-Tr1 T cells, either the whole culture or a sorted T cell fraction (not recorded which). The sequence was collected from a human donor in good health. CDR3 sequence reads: CASSHLAGAETQYF. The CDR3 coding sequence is TGTGCCAGCAGCCACCTAGCGGGGGCGGAGACCCAGTACTTC.